One and the same sample provided the 10 T cell receptor beta chains below, sequenced in a study of blood T cell repertoires in COVID-19. Some clones are missing from TCRdb's copy, which holds only in-frame ones; the method was immunoSEQ multiplex PCR. The sample lists 110,000 to 150,000 clones, around nine tenths occurring once. Sequencing was performed on peripheral blood. The source of these receptors is a man aged 50 or older with active or convalescent COVID-19.

The rearrangement joins TRBV6-2 or TRBV6-3 to TRBJ2-3; TRBD2 aligns across 9 bases. The CDR3 covers 20 residues. V lost 3 bases to trimming and J lost 2 bases; unmatched junction nucleotides: 18. The germline V gene has CDR1 MNHEY and CDR2 SVGEGT. CDR3 in amino acids: CASSYPGLAPFKSVTDTQYF. The DNA for the CDR3 is TGTGCCAGCAGTTATCCCGGACTAGCGCCCTTCAAGTCTGTCACAGATACGCAGTATTTT.

This clone appeared once. Here the CDR3 DNA reads TGCGCCAGCAGCCAAGGCCAGGGCTCCTACGAGCAGTACTTC. Translating it yields CASSQGQGSYEQYF. V gene TRBV4-1 combines with J gene TRBJ2-7; D is possibly TRBD1 (5 bases). Germline lookup yields CDR1 MGHRA and CDR2 YSYEKL. This CDR3 has 14 residues. V gave up 1 base and J gave up 0 bases, with 7 bases separating them.

This chain links TRBV5-8 with TRBJ2-5, with D possibly being TRBD2 (5 bases). The CDR3 is 15 amino acids. V was clipped by 0 bases and J by 4 bases, with 13 bases between them. Per the germline V gene, CDR1 is SGHTS and CDR2 is YDEGEE. This chain's CDR3 is CASSLGQSEGETQYF. Here the CDR3 DNA reads TGTGCCAGCAGCTTGGGCCAATCAGAGGGAGAGACCCAGTACTTC. The full variable domain, with the rest looked up from reference TRBV5-8 and TRBJ2-5, is EAGVTQSPTHLIKTRGQQATLRCSPISGHTSVYWYQQALGLGLQFLLWYDEGEERNRGNFPPRFSGRQFPNYSSELNVNALELEDSALYLCASSLGQSEGETQYFGPGTRLLVL.

This clone was recorded once. V and J are TRBV7-9 and TRBJ1-5; D not resolved. V dropped 4 bases and J dropped 1 base, with 5 bases sitting between them. This CDR3 spans 13 amino acids. CDR1 is SEHNR and CDR2 is FQNEAQ in the germline V gene (reference sequence). CDR3 coding DNA: TGTGCCAGCAGCTACAGCAGCAATCAGCCCCAGCATTTT. Its protein product is CASSYSSNQPQHF.

The V and J genes are TRBV4-1 and TRBJ2-7, with 7 positions matching TRBD1. Germline lookup yields CDR1 MGHRA and CDR2 YSYEKL. There are 13 residues in the CDR3. J was trimmed by 4 bases and V by 2 bases; bases with no gene match: 2. The CDR3 coding sequence is TGCGCCAGCAGCCAATCACAGGGGTACGAGCAGTACTTC. This codes for CASSQSQGYEQYF.

This clone has a single count. The V and J genes are TRBV19 and TRBJ1-2; 7 positions agree with TRBD1. Looked up from germline, CDR1 is LNHDA and CDR2 is SQIVND (reference sequence). V was clipped by 1 base and J by 4 bases; unmatched bases: 9. This CDR3 contains 16 residues. CDR3 residues: CASSIGNRGILYGYTF. CDR3 DNA: TGTGCCAGTAGTATAGGCAACAGGGGTATCCTCTATGGCTACACCTTC.

The table lists this clone with a count of one. This sequence joins TRBV3-1 (or the pseudogene TRBV3-2) and TRBJ2-7; D possibly corresponds to TRBD1 (6 bases). Germline-derived CDR1 and CDR2 are LGHDT and YNNKEL (reference sequence). Trimming took off 1 base at V and 7 bases at J, with 14 bases between the two ends. This CDR3 region has 14 residues. The CDR3 spells CASSQGRGYGEQYF. In nucleotides, the CDR3 is TGTGCCAGCAGCCAAGGTAGGGGGTATGGGGAGCAGTACTTC.

This chain connects TRBV28 to TRBJ2-7; TRBD2 matches 8 bases. The CDR3 runs to 14 residues. Germline CDR1 MDHEN, CDR2 SYDVKM. With V trimmed by 7 bases and J by 2 bases, 7 bases remained unmatched. Here the CDR3 DNA reads TGTGCCAGCACCTCCACGGGAGGGCCCTACGAGCAGTACTTC. Translated, it gives CASTSTGGPYEQYF.

This chain connects TRBV5-1 to TRBJ2-6; the D is unclear. The germline gives CDR1 SGHRS, CDR2 YFSETQ. This CDR3 is built from 18 residues. V was pared by 1 base and J by 1 base, with 15 bases between. Here the CDR3 reads CASSLSPGISSGANVLTF. DNA for the CDR3: TGCGCCAGCAGCTTGTCGCCGGGTATCTCGTCTGGGGCCAACGTCCTGACTTTC.

This clone was seen a handful of times. The chain has TRBV28 and TRBJ2-1, with D possibly being TRBD1 (5 bases). Germline V gene sequence: CDR1 MDHEN, CDR2 SYDVKM. With 10 bases removed from V and 5 bases from J, the gap between germline ends came to 18 bases. The CDR3 length is 14 residues. CDR3 nucleotides: TGTGCCACCAAGGACACAAGGGGTGACAATGAGCAGTTCTTC. This gives the protein CATKDTRGDNEQFF. Based on the CDR3 plus reference TRBV28 and TRBJ2-1, the full variable domain is DVKVTQSSRYLVKRTGEKVFLECVQDMDHENMFWYRQDPGLGLRLIYFSYDVKMKEKGDIPEGYSVSREKKERFSLILESASTNQTSMYLCATKDTRGDNEQFFGPGTRLTVL.